This TCR beta chain was captured by sequencing in a study of T-cell memory formation after mild COVID-19 (TCRdb year 2021). The study in broad terms: TCR sequence clusters from the two donors were found to be largely donor specific. The cohort was made up of two young adult volunteers, one female and one male, who were previously healthy. In a couple of donors, T-cell clones that expanded and contracted after mild COVID-19 were followed by sequencing TCRalpha and TCRbeta repertoires longitudinally.

V and J are trimmed by 5 bases and 7 bases, and the gene matches miss 13 bases of the junction. From a lookup of the germline V gene, CDR1 and CDR2 are SGHAT and FQNNGV. The CDR3 spans 16 residues, from the cysteine through the phenylalanine. Only the CDR3 portion is preserved as DNA: 48 bases, with reading frame beginning at the first base. In the case of this clonotype: No antigen is known for it. Base qualities are not recorded, but no much larger clone differs from it by a single base.

The listed sequencing device is Illumina NovaSeq 6000. TCRalpha and TCRbeta cDNA libraries were built by 5'RACE with constant-segment primers, adding sample barcodes and unique molecular identifiers. Trizol reagent was used to extract RNA from every sample. Libraries were amplified in two PCR steps, with a second sample barcode and Illumina TruSeq adapters added in the second step. Sequencing of libraries was performed on an Illumina NovaSeq with 2 x 150 bp paired-end reads. The study's processing was this. Demultiplexing of reads and collapsing into UMI-guided consensus sequences were performed with migec v1.2.7. Using mixcr v2.1.11, UMI consensuses were aligned to TRA and TRB V and J templates and then assembled into clonotypes. Expanded or contracted clonotypes were those called significant by both edgeR and NoisET, with noise models trained on biological replicates. For edgeR calls, the cutoffs were a false discovery rate-adjusted p below 0.01 and a log2 fold-change threshold of 1. As an exploratory analysis of dynamics, max-normalized trajectories of the 1000 most abundant clonotypes were examined with PCA combined with hierarchical clustering. Each responding clone was given a CD4 or CD8 phenotype based on the CD4+ and CD8+ repertoires, which had been sequenced separately. Starting from the raw public reads, TCRdb applied fastp trimming at Q25, assembled clones with MiXCR and retained in-frame beta chains. Each entry is one CDR3 protein sequence, shown with its most common DNA and genes. V and J calls and clone size were set by TCRdb, not the authors. This sample holds about 430,000 distinct CDR3 sequences; roughly 26% were observed only once. The top ten clonotypes cover roughly 8.7% of the sample.

Paper-wide results and their limitations: Contracting CD4+ clones were found mainly in CM and EM memory subsets, while CD8+ clones were enriched in EMRA. From day 15 to 85, contracting clones showed balanced CD4/CD8 phenotypes, whereas a second wave of clones that expanded from day 15 to 37 leaned towards CD4+. The second-wave clones that peaked on day 37 were not confirmed to be SARS-CoV-2 specific. The study included only two mild cases, and larger cohorts that include severe cases with pre-infection samples were judged to be necessary. The detection of some responding clones in pre-infection memory suggests that pre-existing cross-reactive memory T cells joined the SARS-CoV-2 response.

Ficoll-Paque density gradient centrifugation was the method used to isolate PBMCs. This receptor was obtained from an adult woman who had mild COVID-19 (a few samples of this study predate the infection). The sample titles of this study are shuffled in the database, so cell type and time point are left out; the donor was told from shared clones. What was sequenced was PBMCs or a T cell subset sorted from them (not recorded which). This chain is built from TRBV11-2 and TRBJ2-1; the central 8 bases match TRBD2. The CDR3 region reads CASSTPGRSGGNEQFF. The DNA sequence is as follows: TGTGCCAGCAGCACGCCAGGGAGAAGCGGGGGAAATGAGCAGTTCTTC. Beyond the CDR3, the reference TRBV11-2 and TRBJ2-1 genes provide the residues; the full variable domain reads: EAGVAQSPRYKIIEKRQSVAFWCNPISGHATLYWYQQILGQGPKLLIQFQNNGVVDDSQLPKDRFSAERLKGVDSTLKIQPAKLEDSAVYLCASSTPGRSGGNEQFFGPGTRLTVL.